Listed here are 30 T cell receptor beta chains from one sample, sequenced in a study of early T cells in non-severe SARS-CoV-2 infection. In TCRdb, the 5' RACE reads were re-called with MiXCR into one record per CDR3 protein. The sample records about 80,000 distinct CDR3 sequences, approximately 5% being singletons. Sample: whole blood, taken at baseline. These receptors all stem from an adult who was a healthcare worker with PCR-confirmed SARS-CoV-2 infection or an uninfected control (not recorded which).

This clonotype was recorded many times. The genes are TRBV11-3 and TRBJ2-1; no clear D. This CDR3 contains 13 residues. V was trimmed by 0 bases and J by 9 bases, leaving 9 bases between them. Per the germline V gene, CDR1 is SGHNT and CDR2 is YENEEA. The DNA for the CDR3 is TGTGCCAGCAGCTTAGATCCCTCTCGTGAGCAGTTCTTC. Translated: CASSLDPSREQFF.

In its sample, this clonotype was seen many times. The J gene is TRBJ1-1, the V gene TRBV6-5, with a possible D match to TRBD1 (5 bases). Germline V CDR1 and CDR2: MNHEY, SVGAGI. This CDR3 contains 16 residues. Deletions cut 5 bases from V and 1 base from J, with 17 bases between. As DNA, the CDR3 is TGTGCCAGCAGTCTCTCCGTGGGGCGGGCGAACACTGAAGCTTTCTTT. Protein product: CASSLSVGRANTEAFF.

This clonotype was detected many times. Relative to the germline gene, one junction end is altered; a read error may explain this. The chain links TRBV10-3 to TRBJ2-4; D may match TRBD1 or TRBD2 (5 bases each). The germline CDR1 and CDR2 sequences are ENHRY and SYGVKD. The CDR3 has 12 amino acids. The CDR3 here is CAISESGGEQDF. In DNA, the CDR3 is TGTGCCATCAGTGAGTCTGGGGGAGAGCAGGACTTC.

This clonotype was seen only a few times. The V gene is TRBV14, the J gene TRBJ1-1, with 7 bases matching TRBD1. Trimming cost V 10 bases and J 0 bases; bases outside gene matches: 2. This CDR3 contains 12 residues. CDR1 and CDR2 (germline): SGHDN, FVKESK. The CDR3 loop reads CATGTVNTEAFF. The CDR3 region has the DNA TGTGCCACAGGGACAGTGAACACTGAAGCTTTCTTT.

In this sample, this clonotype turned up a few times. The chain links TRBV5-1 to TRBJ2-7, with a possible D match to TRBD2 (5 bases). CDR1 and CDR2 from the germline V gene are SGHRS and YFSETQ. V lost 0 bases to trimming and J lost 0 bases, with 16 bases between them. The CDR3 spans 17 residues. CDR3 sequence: CASSLGGSATTSYEQYF. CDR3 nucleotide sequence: TGCGCCAGCAGCTTGGGAGGTAGCGCAACCACCTCCTACGAGCAGTACTTC.

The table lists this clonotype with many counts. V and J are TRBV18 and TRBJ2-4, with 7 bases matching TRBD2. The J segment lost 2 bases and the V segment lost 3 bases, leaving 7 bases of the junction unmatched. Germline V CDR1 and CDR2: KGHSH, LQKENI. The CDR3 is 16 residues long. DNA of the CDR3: TGTGCCAGCTCACCCACGGGGAGGGAGTCCAAAAACATTCAGTACTTC. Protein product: CASSPTGRESKNIQYF.

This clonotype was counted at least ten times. This chain's CDR3 is CASSPRDGMNTGELFF. CDR3 bases: TGTGCCAGCAGCCCACGGGACGGCATGAACACCGGGGAGCTGTTTTTT. The chain is built from TRBV7-9 and TRBJ2-2, with D perhaps being TRBD1 or TRBD2 (5 bases each). CDR1 is SEHNR, CDR2 FQNEAQ, per germline (reference sequence). Trimming pared 5 bases from V and 1 base from J, leaving 14 bases between. The CDR3 is made up of 16 amino acids. Filled out from reference TRBV7-9 and TRBJ2-2, the complete variable domain reads DTGVSQNPRHKITKRGQNVTFRCDPISEHNRLYWYRQTLGQGPEFLTYFQNEAQLEKSRLLSDRFSAERPKGSFSTLEIQRTEQGDSAMYLCASSPRDGMNTGELFFGEGSRLTVL.

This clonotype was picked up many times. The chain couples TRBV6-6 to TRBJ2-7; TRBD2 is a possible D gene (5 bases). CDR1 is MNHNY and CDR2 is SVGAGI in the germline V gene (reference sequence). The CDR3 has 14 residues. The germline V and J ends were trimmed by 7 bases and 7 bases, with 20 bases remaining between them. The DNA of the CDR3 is TGTGCCAGCACCGAAGAGGGATCGACGCGGGAGCAGTACTTC. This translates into CASTEEGSTREQYF.

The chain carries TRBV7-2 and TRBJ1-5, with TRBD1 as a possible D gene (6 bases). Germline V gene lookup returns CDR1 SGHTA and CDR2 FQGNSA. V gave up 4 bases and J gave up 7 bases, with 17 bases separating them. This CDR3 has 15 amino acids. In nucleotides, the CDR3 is TGTGCCAGCAGCTCCGGGGGGGGCGGAAGACAGCCCCAGCATTTT. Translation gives CASSSGGGGRQPQHF.

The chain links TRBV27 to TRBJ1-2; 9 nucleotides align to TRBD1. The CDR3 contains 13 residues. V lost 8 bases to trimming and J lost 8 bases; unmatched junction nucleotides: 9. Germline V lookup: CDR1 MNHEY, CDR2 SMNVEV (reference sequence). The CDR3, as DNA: TGTGCCAGCTCTTTACAGGGGGCGAGAGGCTACACCTTC. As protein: CASSLQGARGYTF.

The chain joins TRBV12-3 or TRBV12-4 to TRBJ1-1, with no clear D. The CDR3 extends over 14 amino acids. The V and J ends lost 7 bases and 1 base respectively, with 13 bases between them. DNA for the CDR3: TGTGCCAGCACCTTTACGGATTCGAACACTGAAGCTTTCTTT. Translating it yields CASTFTDSNTEAFF.

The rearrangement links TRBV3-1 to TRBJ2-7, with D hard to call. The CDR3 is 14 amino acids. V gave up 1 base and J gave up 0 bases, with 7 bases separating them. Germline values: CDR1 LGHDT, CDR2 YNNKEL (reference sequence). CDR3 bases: TGTGCCAGCAGCCAAGTTTCCGACTCCTACGAGCAGTACTTC. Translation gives CASSQVSDSYEQYF.

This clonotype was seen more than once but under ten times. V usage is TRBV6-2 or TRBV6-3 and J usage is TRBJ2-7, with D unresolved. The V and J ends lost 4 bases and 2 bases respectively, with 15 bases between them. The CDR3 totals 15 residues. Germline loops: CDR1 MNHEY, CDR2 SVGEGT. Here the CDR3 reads CASSSGPMWAYEQYF. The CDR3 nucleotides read TGTGCCAGCAGTTCAGGACCGATGTGGGCCTACGAGCAGTACTTC.

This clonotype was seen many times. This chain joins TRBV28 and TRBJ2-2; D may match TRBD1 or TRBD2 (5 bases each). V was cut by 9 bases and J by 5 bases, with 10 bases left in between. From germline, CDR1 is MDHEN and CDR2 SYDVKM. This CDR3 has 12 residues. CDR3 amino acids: CASRGPTGELFF. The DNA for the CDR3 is TGTGCCAGTCGGGGCCCAACCGGGGAGCTGTTTTTT.

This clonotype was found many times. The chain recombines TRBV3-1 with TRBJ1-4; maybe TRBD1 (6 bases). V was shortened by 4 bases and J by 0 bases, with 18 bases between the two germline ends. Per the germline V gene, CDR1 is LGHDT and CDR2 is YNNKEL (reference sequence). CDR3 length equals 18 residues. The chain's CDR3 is CASSPYPGQTATNEKLFF. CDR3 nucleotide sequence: TGTGCCAGCAGCCCCTATCCTGGACAGACTGCAACTAATGAAAAACTGTTTTTT.

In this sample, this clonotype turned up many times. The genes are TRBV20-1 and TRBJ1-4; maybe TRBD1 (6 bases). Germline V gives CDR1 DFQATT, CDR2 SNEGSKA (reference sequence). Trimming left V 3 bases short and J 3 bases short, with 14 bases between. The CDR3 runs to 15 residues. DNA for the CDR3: TGCAGTGCTAGCCGAGTCAGGGGTCCTAATGAAAAACTGTTTTTT. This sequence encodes CSASRVRGPNEKLFF.

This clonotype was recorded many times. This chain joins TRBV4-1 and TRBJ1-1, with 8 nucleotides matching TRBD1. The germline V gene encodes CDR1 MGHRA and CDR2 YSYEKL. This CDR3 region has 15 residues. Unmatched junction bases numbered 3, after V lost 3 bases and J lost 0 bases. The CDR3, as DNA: TGCGCCAGCAGCCAGGAGACAGGGGTGAACACTGAAGCTTTCTTT. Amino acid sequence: CASSQETGVNTEAFF.

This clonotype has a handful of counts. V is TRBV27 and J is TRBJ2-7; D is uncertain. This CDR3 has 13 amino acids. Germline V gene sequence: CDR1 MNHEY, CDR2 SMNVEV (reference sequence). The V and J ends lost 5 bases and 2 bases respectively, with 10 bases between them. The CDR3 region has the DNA TGTGCCAGCAGTCCCCGAAGACCCTACGAGCAGTACTTC. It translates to CASSPRRPYEQYF.

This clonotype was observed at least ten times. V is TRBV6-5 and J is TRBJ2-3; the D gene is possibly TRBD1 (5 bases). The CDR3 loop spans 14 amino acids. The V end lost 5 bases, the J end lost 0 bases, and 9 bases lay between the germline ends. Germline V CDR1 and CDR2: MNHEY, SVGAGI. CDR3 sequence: CASSEGVSTDTQYF. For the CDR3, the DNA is TGTGCCAGCAGTGAAGGGGTTAGCACAGATACGCAGTATTTT.

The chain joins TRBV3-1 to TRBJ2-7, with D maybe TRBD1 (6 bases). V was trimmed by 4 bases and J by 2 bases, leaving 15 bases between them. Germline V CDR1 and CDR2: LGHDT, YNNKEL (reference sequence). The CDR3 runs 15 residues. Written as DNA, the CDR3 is TGTGCCAGCAGCCCCTCCACAGGACAGACCTACGAGCAGTACTTC. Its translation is CASSPSTGQTYEQYF.

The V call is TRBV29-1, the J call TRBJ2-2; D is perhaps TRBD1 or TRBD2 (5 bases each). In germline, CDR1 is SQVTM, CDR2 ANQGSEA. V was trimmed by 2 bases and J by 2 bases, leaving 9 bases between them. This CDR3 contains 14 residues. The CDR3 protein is CSVEMGVNTGELFF. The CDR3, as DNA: TGCAGCGTTGAAATGGGGGTCAACACCGGGGAGCTGTTTTTT.

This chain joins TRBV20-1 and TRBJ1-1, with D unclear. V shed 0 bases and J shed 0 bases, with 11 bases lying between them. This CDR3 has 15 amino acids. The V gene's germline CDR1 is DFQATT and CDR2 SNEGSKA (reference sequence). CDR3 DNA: TGCAGTGCTAGAGATTCCGGTGGAATGAACACTGAAGCTTTCTTT. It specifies CSARDSGGMNTEAFF.

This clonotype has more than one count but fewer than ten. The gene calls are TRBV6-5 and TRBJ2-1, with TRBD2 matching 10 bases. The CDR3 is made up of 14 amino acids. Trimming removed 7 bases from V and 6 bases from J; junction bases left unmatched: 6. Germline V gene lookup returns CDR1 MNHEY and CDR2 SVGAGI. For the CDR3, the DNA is TGTGCCAGCACCCCGGGACTAGCGTTCAATGAGCAGTTCTTC. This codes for CASTPGLAFNEQFF.

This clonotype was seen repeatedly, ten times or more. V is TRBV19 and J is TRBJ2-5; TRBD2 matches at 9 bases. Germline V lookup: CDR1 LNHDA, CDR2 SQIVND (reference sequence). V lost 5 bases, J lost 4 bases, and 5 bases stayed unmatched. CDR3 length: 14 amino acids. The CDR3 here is CASSRLAATETQYF. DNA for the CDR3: TGTGCCAGTAGTCGACTAGCGGCGACAGAGACCCAGTACTTC.

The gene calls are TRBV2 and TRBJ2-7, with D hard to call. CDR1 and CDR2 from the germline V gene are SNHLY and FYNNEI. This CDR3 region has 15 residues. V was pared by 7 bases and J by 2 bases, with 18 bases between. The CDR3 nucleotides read TGTGCCAGCACCCCCTCCGGGCCACTAACCTACGAGCAGTACTTC. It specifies CASTPSGPLTYEQYF.

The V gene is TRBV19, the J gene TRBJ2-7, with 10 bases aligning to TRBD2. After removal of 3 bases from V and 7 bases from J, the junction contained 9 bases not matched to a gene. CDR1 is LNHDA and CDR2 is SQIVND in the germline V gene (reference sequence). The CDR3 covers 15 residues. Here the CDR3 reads CASSIYPAGGREQYF. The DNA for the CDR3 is TGTGCCAGTAGTATCTACCCAGCGGGAGGGCGGGAGCAGTACTTC.

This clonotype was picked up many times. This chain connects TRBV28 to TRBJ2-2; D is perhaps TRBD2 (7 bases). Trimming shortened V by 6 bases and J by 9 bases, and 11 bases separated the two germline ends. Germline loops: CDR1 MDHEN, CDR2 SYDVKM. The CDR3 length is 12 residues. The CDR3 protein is CASSSGGRELFF. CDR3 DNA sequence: TGTGCCAGCAGCTCGGGGGGCAGGGAGCTGTTTTTT.

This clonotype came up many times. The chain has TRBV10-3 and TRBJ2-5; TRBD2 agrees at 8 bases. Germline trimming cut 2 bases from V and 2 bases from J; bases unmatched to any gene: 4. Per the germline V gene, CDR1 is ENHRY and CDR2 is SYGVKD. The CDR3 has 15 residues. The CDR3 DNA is TGTGCCATCAGTGAGGTTGCGGGAGGACAAGAGACCCAGTACTTC. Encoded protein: CAISEVAGGQETQYF.

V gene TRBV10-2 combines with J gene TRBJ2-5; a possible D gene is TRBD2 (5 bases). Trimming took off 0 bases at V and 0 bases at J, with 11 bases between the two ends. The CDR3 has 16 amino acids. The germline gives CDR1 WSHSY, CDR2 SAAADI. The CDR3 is CASSESIRDDQETQYF. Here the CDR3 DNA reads TGCGCCAGCAGTGAGTCGATCCGGGATGACCAAGAGACCCAGTACTTC.

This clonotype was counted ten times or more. The CDR3 loop reads CSAVGGQGRSYEQYF. CDR3 bases: TGCAGTGCTGTGGGGGGCCAGGGGCGATCCTACGAGCAGTACTTC. The gene calls are TRBV20-1 and TRBJ2-7; D may be TRBD1 or TRBD2 (6 bases each). Between the trimmed V and J ends, which lost 5 bases and 1 base, there was a span of 18 bases. The CDR3 is 15 residues long. Germline CDR1 and CDR2: DFQATT and SNEGSKA (reference sequence).